This paragraph covers one T cell receptor beta chain sequence. This clone was counted once. No cognate antigen has been identified for it. The sample holds no much larger clone one base away, and base qualities are not on file. TCRbeta CDR3 regions were amplified from genomic DNA by means of the immunoSEQ Assay, a bias-controlled multiplex PCR. The source study handled its data this way. Within the assay, amplification of reference gene primers was used to estimate how many nucleated cells each sample contained. Sequence reads were collapsed and filtered to measure the absolute abundance of every unique TCRbeta CDR3 rearrangement. For each sample, productive Simpson clonality was calculated by taking the square root of Simpson's diversity index across productive rearrangements. Entries here come from immuneACCESS through TCRdb and include only in-frame sequences with V and J called. Some clones fail to appear in such tables; in the studies checked, an unresolved V gene covers under half of the shortfall, and the cause of the remainder is unknown. That table gives V, J and clone size, and the DNA gave D and trimming. Present in this sample are roughly 34,000 clones, around 77% of which were seen just once. In total, the top ten clones hold approximately 16% of the sample.

Whole blood was collected in K2EDTA tubes by collaborating institutions according to the institutions' own protocols. Collaborator samples were shipped for TCRbeta analysis as frozen whole blood, isolated PBMCs, or DNA extracted from either sample type. The sample originates from a study of blood T cell repertoires in COVID-19 (dated by TCRdb to about 2020). Regarding the research as a whole: Collaborator samples came from the United States, Italy and Spain and covered acute and convalescent phases of COVID-19. The prospective study material was composed of cDNA or gDNA derived from T cells, B-cell-depleted T cells, or PBMCs. Subjects who had been exposed to COVID-19, were actively infected with it, or had recovered from it provided the deeply sampled blood TCRbeta repertoires that made up the dataset. A freely available public database, intended as a resource for researchers studying the immune response to SARS-CoV-2, is where the repertoires were released. The samples were drawn from the first 160 participants of the ongoing ImmuneRACE study and from some 1,300 subjects provided by 6 global collaborators. Nearly every sample came with metadata listing a de-identified subject ID, COVID-19 status, age in years and sex. Where HLA class I and class II types were available, the types were taken from metadata supplied by the sample provider, not from assay-based typing.

Study-wide conclusions, independent of this receptor: Clinical and demographic metadata were provided uncurated, with the amount varying by source and participant.

Including cysteine and phenylalanine, the CDR3 has 17 amino acids. This entry keeps only the CDR3 DNA: 51 bases, framed from base 1. V and J are trimmed by 5 bases and 4 bases, and the gene matches miss 8 bases of the junction. The germline V gene provides CDR1 SNHLY and CDR2 FYNNEI. This receptor was obtained from a human donor in a cohort sampled during active COVID-19. The sequence links TRBV2 to TRBJ2-3; 14 bases in the junction line up with TRBD2. The sequencing sample was made of peripheral blood. The CDR3 sequence is CASSPGLAGVKADTQYF. The base sequence is TGTGCCAGCAGTCCGGGACTAGCGGGAGTTAAGGCAGATACGCAGTATTTT.